This T cell receptor beta chain was found in a study of blood T cell repertoires in COVID-19. For the study at large: The origin of the acute and convalescent COVID-19 samples was the United States, Italy and Spain.

Libraries were prepared by immunoSEQ multiplex PCR; TCRdb keeps only in-frame clonotypes and omits some of them. Among some 120,000 clones, 84% were seen once, and the ten largest hold roughly 13%. The germline V gene encodes CDR1 LGHNA and CDR2 YNFKEQ. The J segment lost 2 bases and the V segment lost 1 base, leaving 4 bases of the junction unmatched. CDR3 length equals 15 residues. The sequenced sample was peripheral blood. This TCR was sampled from a human donor in a cohort sampled during active COVID-19. The V and J genes are TRBV4-2 and TRBJ2-7; 8 nucleotides line up with TRBD2. The CDR3 is CASSQGPGGPYEQYF. The CDR3 bases are TGTGCCAGCAGCCAAGGGCCGGGGGGGCCCTACGAGCAGTACTTC.